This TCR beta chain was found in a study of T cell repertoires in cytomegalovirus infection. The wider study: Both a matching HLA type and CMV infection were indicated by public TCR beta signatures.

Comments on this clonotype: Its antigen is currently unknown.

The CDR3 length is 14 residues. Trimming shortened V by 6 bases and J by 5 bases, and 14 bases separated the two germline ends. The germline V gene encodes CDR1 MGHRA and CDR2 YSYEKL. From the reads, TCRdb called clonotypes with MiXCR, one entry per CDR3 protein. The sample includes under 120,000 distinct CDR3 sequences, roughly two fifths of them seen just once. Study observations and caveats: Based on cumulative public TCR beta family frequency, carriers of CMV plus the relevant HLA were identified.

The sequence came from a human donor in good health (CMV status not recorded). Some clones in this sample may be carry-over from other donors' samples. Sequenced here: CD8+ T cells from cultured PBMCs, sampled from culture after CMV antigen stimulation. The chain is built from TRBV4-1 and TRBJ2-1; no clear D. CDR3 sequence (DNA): TGCGCCAGCAGAAGACTGGACGGAGACAATGAGCAGTTCTTC. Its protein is CASRRLDGDNEQFF.